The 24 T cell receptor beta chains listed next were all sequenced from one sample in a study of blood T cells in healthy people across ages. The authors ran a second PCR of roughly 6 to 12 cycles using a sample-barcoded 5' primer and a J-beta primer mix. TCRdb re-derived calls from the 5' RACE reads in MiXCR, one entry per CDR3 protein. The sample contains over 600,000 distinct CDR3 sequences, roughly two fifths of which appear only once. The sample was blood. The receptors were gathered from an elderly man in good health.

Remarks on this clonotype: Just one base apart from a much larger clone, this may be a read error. The CDR3 region has the DNA TGTGCCAGCAGTTCTCCGGGCGGGTCGACCTACGAGCAGTACTTC. Protein: CASSSPGGSTYEQYF. This chain links TRBV27 with TRBJ2-7; tentatively, D is TRBD2 (5 bases). The CDR3 is 15 residues long. V was pared by 4 bases and J by 2 bases, with 15 bases between. Germline CDR1 is MNHEY and CDR2 is SMNVEV (reference sequence).

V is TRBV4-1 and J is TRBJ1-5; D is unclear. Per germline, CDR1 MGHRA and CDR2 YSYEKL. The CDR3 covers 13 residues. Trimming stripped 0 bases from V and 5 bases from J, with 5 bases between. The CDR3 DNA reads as TGCGCCAGCAGCCAAGATATCGATCAGCCCCAGCATTTT. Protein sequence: CASSQDIDQPQHF.

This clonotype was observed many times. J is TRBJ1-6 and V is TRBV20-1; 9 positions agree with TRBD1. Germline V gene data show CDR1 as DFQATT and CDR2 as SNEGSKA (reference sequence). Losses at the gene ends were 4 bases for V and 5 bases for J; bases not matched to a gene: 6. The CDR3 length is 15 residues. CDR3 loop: CSAITRDRDNSPLHF. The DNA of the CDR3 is TGCAGTGCTATAACTCGGGACAGGGATAATTCACCCCTCCACTTT.

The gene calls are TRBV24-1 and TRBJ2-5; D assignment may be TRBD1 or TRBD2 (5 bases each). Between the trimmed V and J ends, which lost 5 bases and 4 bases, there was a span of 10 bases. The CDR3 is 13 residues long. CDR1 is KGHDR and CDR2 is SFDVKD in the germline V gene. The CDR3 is CATSAGGVETQYF. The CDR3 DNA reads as TGTGCCACCAGTGCTGGGGGAGTAGAGACCCAGTACTTC.

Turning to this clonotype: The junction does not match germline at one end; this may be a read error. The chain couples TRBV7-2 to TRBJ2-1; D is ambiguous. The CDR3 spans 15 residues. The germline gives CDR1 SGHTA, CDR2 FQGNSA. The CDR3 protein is CASSLAPRSYNERFF. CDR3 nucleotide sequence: TGTGCCAGCAGCTTAGCCCCCCGCTCCTACAATGAGCGGTTCTTC.

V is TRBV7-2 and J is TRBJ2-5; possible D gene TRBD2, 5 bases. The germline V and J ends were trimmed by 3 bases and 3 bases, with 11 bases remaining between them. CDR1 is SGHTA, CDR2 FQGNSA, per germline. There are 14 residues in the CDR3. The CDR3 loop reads CASSFYGVEETQYF. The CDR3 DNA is TGTGCCAGCAGCTTCTACGGGGTCGAAGAGACCCAGTACTTC.

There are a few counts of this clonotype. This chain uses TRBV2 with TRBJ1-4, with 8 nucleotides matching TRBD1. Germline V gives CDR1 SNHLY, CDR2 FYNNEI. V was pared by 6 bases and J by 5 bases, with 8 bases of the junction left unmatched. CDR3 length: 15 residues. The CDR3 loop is CASSARTGRNEKLFF. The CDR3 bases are TGTGCCAGCAGCGCCAGGACAGGGAGGAATGAAAAACTGTTTTTT.

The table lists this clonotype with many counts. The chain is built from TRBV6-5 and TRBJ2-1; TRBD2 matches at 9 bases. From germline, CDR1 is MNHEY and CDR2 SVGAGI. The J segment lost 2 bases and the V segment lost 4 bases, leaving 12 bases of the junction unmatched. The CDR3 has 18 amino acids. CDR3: CASSSIWGRGGPYNEQFF. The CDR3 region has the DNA TGTGCCAGCAGTTCCATTTGGGGGCGGGGGGGCCCCTACAATGAGCAGTTCTTC.

The CDR3, as DNA: TGTGCCAGCAGCGATAATTTACGTTCACCCCTCCACTTT. The encoded protein is CASSDNLRSPLHF. V is TRBV9 and J is TRBJ1-6; unclear D gene. This CDR3 spans 13 amino acids. Germline assignment: CDR1 SGDLS and CDR2 YYNGEE. V dropped 3 bases and J dropped 9 bases, with 10 bases sitting between them.

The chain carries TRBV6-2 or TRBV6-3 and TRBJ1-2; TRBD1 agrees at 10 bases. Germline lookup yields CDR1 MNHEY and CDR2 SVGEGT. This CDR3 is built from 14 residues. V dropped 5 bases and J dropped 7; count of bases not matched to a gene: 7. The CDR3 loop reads CASSPGQGLCGYTF. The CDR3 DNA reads TGTGCCAGCAGTCCGGGACAGGGGCTTTGTGGCTACACCTTC.

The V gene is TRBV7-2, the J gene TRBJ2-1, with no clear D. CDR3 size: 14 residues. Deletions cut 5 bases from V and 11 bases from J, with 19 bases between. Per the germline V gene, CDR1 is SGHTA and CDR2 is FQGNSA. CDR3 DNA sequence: TGTGCCAGCAGCCGTCCCTCCATGGCTACCAAGCAGTTCTTC. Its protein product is CASSRPSMATKQFF.

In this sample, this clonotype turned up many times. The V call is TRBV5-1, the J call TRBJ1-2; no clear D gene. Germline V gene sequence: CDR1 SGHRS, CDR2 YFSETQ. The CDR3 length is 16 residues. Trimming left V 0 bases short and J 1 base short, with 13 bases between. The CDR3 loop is CASSLGQPNLNYGYTF. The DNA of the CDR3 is TGCGCCAGCAGCTTGGGTCAACCAAATCTTAACTATGGCTACACCTTC.

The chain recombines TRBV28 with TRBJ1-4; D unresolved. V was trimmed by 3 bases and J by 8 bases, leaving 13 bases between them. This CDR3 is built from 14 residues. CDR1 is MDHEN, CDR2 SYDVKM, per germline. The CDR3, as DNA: TGTGCCAGCAGTTTTCTGAGCCTTGGGGAAAAACTGTTTTTT. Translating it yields CASSFLSLGEKLFF. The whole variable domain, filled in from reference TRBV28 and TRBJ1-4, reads DVKVTQSSRYLVKRTGEKVFLECVQDMDHENMFWYRQDPGLGLRLIYFSYDVKMKEKGDIPEGYSVSREKKERFSLILESASTNQTSMYLCASSFLSLGEKLFFGSGTQLSVL.

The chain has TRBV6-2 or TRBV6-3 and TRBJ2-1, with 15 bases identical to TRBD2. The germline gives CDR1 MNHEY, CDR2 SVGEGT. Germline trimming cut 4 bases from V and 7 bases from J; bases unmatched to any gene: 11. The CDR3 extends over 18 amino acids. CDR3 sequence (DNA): TGTGCCAGCAGTTCCCCCGTCGGACTAGCGGGGGGGAGGAATGAGCAGTTCTTC. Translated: CASSSPVGLAGGRNEQFF.

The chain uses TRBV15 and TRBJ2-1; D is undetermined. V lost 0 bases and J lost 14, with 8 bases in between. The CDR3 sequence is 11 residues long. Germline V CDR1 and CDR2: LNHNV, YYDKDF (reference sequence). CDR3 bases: TGTGCCACCAGCAGAGATAGAACTAAGTTCTTC. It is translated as CATSRDRTKFF.

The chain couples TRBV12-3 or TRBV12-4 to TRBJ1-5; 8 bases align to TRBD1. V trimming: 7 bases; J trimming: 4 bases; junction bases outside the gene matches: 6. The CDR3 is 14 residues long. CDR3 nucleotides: TGTGCCAGCACCTTTGGGGACAGGAATCAGCCCCAGCATTTT. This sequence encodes CASTFGDRNQPQHF.

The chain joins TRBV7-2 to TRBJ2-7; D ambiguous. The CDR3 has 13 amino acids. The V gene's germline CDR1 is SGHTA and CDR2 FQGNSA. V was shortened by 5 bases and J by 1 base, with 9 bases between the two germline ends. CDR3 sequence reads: CASSLVFSYEQYF. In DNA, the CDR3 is TGTGCCAGCAGCCTAGTCTTTTCCTACGAGCAGTACTTC.

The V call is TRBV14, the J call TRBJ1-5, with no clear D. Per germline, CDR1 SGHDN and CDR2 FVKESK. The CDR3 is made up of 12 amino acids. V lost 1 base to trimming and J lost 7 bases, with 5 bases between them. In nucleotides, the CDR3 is TGTGCCAGCAGCCAAGGTTTCCAGCCCCAGCATTTT. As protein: CASSQGFQPQHF.

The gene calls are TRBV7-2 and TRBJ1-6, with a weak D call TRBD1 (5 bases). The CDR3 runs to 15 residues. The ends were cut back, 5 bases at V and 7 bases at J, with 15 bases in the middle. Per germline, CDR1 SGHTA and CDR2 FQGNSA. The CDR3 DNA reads TGTGCCAGCAGCCCACGGGCCCGACAGAATTCACCCCTCCACTTT. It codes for CASSPRARQNSPLHF.

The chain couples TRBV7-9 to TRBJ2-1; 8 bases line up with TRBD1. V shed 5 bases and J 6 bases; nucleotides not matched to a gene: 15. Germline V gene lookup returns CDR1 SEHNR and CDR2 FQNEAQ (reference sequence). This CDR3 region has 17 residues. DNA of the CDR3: TGTGCCAGCAGCCCGGCGTACGGGACAGGTGGGGTCAATGAGCAGTTCTTC. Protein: CASSPAYGTGGVNEQFF.

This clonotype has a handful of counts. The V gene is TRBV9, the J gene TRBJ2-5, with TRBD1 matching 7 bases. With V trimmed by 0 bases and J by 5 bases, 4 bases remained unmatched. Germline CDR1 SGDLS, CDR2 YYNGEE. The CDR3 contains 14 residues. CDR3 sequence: CASSVGQGAETQYF. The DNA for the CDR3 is TGTGCCAGCAGCGTAGGACAGGGAGCGGAGACCCAGTACTTC.

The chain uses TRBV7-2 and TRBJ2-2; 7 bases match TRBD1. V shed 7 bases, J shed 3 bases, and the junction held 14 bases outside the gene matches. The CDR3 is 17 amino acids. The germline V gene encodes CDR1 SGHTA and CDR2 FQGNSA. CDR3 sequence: CASTLGQQSRDTGELFF. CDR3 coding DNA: TGTGCCAGCACCTTGGGACAGCAAAGTCGTGACACCGGGGAGCTGTTTTTT.

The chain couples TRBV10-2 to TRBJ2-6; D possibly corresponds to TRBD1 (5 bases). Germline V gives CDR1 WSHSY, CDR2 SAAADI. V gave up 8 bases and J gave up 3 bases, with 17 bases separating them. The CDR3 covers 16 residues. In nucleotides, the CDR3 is TGCGCCAGCGGAGTGGATAGGGGCAGTGGGGCCAACGTCCTGACTTTC. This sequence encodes CASGVDRGSGANVLTF.

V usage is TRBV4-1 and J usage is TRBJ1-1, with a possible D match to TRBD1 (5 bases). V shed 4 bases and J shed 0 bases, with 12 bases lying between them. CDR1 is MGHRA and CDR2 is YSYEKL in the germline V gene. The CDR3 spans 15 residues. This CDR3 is CASSLQAGVNTEAFF. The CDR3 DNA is TGCGCCAGCAGCCTACAGGCGGGGGTGAACACTGAAGCTTTCTTT.